These T cell receptor beta chains were read from a single sample in a study of human T cells and chemical hapten exposure. TCRdb passed the RACE reads through MiXCR, listing each CDR3 protein once. The sample includes over 300,000 distinct CDR3 sequences, roughly 5.3% of them seen just once. The sequences come from whole blood, collected in connection with sensitization to the hapten diphenylcyclopropenone (DPC). These receptors all stem from a woman aged 45-65 years with alopecia areata. Some clones in this sample may be carry-over from other donors' samples. CDR3s include the opening cysteine and the closing phenylalanine or tryptophan. Fields, in order: D gene, J gene, V gene, clone size, CDR3 protein, CDR3 DNA. The D gene is left open where the match is weak. Some rows mark clone size as missing; the rest say once, few, many or name a class of expanded clone.

>.|TRBJ2-1|TRBV7-7|many
CASSQIKGGGSYNEQFF
TGTGCCAGCAGCCAAATTAAAGGGGGAGGCTCCTACAATGAGCAGTTCTTC
>.|TRBJ2-1|TRBV24-1|many
CATSQGGMEQFF
TGTGCCACCAGTCAAGGAGGGATGGAGCAGTTCTTC
>TRBD1|TRBJ2-4|TRBV10-3|many
CAISDPGTDQYF
TGTGCCATCAGTGACCCCGGGACAGATCAGTACTTC
>TRBD2|TRBJ2-7|TRBV6-1|many
CASSDRLAGAREQYF
TGTGCCAGCAGTGACCGACTAGCGGGGGCGAGGGAGCAGTACTTC
>.|TRBJ1-2|TRBV14|few
CASSQEGQVYTF
TGTGCCAGCAGCCAAGAAGGGCAGGTGTACACCTTC
>TRBD1|TRBJ1-2|TRBV12-3/TRBV12-4|few
CASRRTGGAGYGYTF
TGTGCCAGCAGGCGTACAGGGGGCGCGGGCTATGGCTACACCTTC
>.|TRBJ2-1|TRBV6-6|few
CASSYRAPRGNEQFF
TGTGCCAGCAGTTACCGGGCCCCACGGGGCAATGAGCAGTTCTTC
>.|TRBJ1-5|TRBV5-6|few
CASSGPLNQPQHF
TGTGCCAGCAGCGGGCCCTTAAATCAGCCCCAGCATTTT
>.|TRBJ2-1|TRBV12-5|many
CASGLMRGAIPNEQFF
TGTGCTAGTGGTTTGATGAGGGGGGCCATCCCAAATGAGCAGTTCTTC
>TRBD2|TRBJ2-7|TRBV9|few
CASSVVSAGLNEQYF
TGTGCCAGCAGCGTAGTGTCAGCGGGGCTTAACGAGCAGTACTTC
>TRBD1|TRBJ2-3|TRBV24-1|.
CATSDGIGTGGTDTQYF
TGTGCCACCAGTGATGGGATCGGGACAGGGGGGACAGATACGCAGTATTTT
>.|TRBJ2-4|TRBV30|many
CAWSAGEGNIQYF
TGTGCCTGGAGTGCCGGAGAGGGTAACATTCAGTACTTC
>TRBD1|TRBJ2-3|TRBV20-1|many
CSATMTGESADTQYF
TGCAGTGCTACCATGACAGGGGAGAGCGCAGATACGCAGTATTTT
>.|TRBJ1-1|TRBV28|.
CASSPPGQNTEAFF
TGTGCCAGCAGCCCCCCAGGCCAAAACACTGAAGCTTTCTTT
>TRBD2|TRBJ2-3|TRBV27|.
CASCFLSGGTDTQYF
TGTGCCAGCTGTTTCCTTAGCGGGGGCACAGATACGCAGTATTTT
>.|TRBJ1-4|TRBV12-3/TRBV12-4|.
CASSFVDRKLFF
TGTGCCAGCAGTTTTGTCGACCGAAAACTGTTTTTT
>TRBD1|TRBJ1-5|TRBV10-3|many
CAISDRTGQGANQPQHF
TGTGCCATCAGTGACCGGACCGGACAGGGGGCGAATCAGCCCCAGCATTTT
>.|TRBJ1-1|TRBV2|many
CASSEAGLEAFF
TGTGCCAGCAGTGAAGCTGGCCTTGAAGCTTTCTTT
>.|TRBJ1-2|TRBV29-1|.
CSVEDSSGASYGYTF
TGCAGCGTTGAAGATTCCTCAGGGGCGAGCTATGGCTACACCTTC
>.|TRBJ1-5|TRBV12-3/TRBV12-4|.
CASSLGTKAQHF
TGTGCCAGCAGTTTAGGGACTAAAGCCCAGCATTTT
>TRBD2|TRBJ2-3|TRBV14|few
CASSQVGLAKYF
TGTGCCAGCAGCCAAGTGGGACTAGCGAAGTATTTT
>.|TRBJ1-1|TRBV20-1|.
CSASRQALTWVNTEAFF
TGCAGTGCTAGTCGGCAGGCTTTGACTTGGGTTAACACTGAAGCTTTCTTT
>.|TRBJ1-1|TRBV6-2/TRBV6-3|many
CASSYAGGTEAFF
TGTGCCAGCAGTTACGCGGGGGGCACTGAAGCTTTCTTT
>.|TRBJ1-2|TRBV5-1|.
CASSVGDDNYGYTF
TGCGCCAGCAGTGTAGGGGATGATAACTATGGCTACACCTTC
>TRBD1|TRBJ1-5|TRBV20-1|many
CSAPTGVGKPQHF
TGCAGTGCACCGACAGGGGTGGGTAAGCCCCAGCATTTT
>.|TRBJ1-2|TRBV3-1|.
CASARGRDDGYTF
TGTGCCAGCGCCCGAGGGAGAGATGATGGCTACACCTTC
>TRBD2|TRBJ2-5|TRBV2|few
CASSPEAGGPETQYF
TGTGCCAGCAGCCCTGAAGCGGGAGGGCCAGAGACCCAGTACTTC
>TRBD1|TRBJ1-1|TRBV6-5|many
CASSWGTANTEAFF
TGTGCCAGCAGTTGGGGGACAGCGAACACTGAAGCTTTCTTT
>.|TRBJ2-1|TRBV20-1|.
CSARDIGTLYNEQFF
TGCAGTGCTAGAGATATCGGGACTCTCTACAATGAGCAGTTCTTC
>.|TRBJ1-1|TRBV12-3/TRBV12-4|.
CASTPGTSEAFF
TGTGCCAGCACCCCGGGAACGAGTGAAGCTTTCTTT
>.|TRBJ2-6|TRBV27|many
CAEDSLSGANVLTF
TGTGCCGAGGACAGCCTCTCTGGGGCCAACGTCCTGACTTTC
>.|TRBJ1-2|TRBV7-2|few
CASSPLQSGYTF
TGTGCCAGCAGCCCCCTCCAGTCTGGCTACACCTTC
>.|TRBJ1-1|TRBV7-2|.
CASSLQDQVPKAFF
TGTGCCAGCAGCTTACAAGACCAGGTCCCGAAAGCTTTCTTT
>.|TRBJ1-1|TRBV15|.
CATSRGEGNTEAFF
TGTGCCACCAGCAGAGGGGAGGGGAACACTGAAGCTTTCTTT
>.|TRBJ2-3|TRBV4-1|few
CASSQRGDTQYF
TGCGCCAGCAGCCAAAGGGGAGATACGCAGTATTTT
>.|TRBJ1-6|TRBV6-1|few
CASSEITGTSSPLHF
TGTGCCAGCAGCGAGATCACAGGGACCAGCTCACCCCTCCACTTT
>.|TRBJ1-5|TRBV6-5|.
CASSYTSGQPQHF
TGTGCCAGCAGTTACACAAGTGGTCAGCCCCAGCATTTT
>.|TRBJ2-5|TRBV7-2|few
CASSPRGWETQYF
TGTGCCAGCAGCCCGAGGGGGTGGGAGACCCAGTACTTC